Below, 9 T cell receptor beta chains from the same sample are listed, as sequenced in a study of blood T cells in healthy people across ages. The authors ran a second PCR of roughly 6 to 12 cycles using a sample-barcoded 5' primer and a J-beta primer mix. TCRdb re-called the 5' RACE reads through MiXCR, storing one row per CDR3 protein. The sample consists of approximately 800,000 distinct CDR3 sequences, approximately 35% of them appearing once. Source material: blood. The receptors shown here come from a man aged 18 to 29 in good health.

The table lists this clonotype with a few counts. V gene TRBV28 combines with J gene TRBJ2-1; unclear D gene. The CDR3 has 16 residues. V was cut by 3 bases and J by 0 bases, with 12 bases left in between. CDR1 and CDR2 (germline): MDHEN, SYDVKM. CDR3 amino acids: CASSFYSQSSYNEQFF. The CDR3 DNA follows: TGTGCCAGCAGTTTTTACAGTCAGAGCTCCTACAATGAGCAGTTCTTC. The variable domain in full, with the rest retrieved from reference TRBV28 and TRBJ2-1, is DVKVTQSSRYLVKRTGEKVFLECVQDMDHENMFWYRQDPGLGLRLIYFSYDVKMKEKGDIPEGYSVSREKKERFSLILESASTNQTSMYLCASSFYSQSSYNEQFFGPGTRLTVL.

This clonotype was observed at least ten times. This chain links TRBV7-2 with TRBJ2-5; D call uncertain. With 5 bases removed from V and 0 bases from J, the gap between germline ends came to 10 bases. This CDR3 spans 14 amino acids. Germline CDR1 is SGHTA and CDR2 is FQGNSA. CDR3: CASSPSAYQETQYF. The CDR3 bases are TGTGCCAGCAGCCCCTCCGCGTACCAAGAGACCCAGTACTTC.

A few counts support this clonotype. This chain connects TRBV7-8 to TRBJ1-5; TRBD1 agrees at 7 bases. CDR1 SGHVS and CDR2 FQNEAQ come from the germline V gene. The CDR3 runs to 15 residues. Trimming cost V 5 bases and J 2 bases; bases outside gene matches: 6. The CDR3 loop reads CASSQDRVGNQPQHF. Here the CDR3 DNA reads TGTGCCAGCAGCCAAGACAGGGTGGGCAATCAGCCCCAGCATTTT.

Notes on this clonotype: A much larger clone lies a single base off, so this may be a read error. The chain has TRBV12-3 or TRBV12-4 and TRBJ2-5; D might be TRBD1 or TRBD2, each matching 5 bases. This CDR3 contains 16 residues. As DNA, the CDR3 is TGTGTCAGCAGCCCCCTTGGGGCGACTACCCAAGAGACCCAGTACTTC. As protein: CVSSPLGATTQETQYF.

The chain joins TRBV20-1 to TRBJ2-5; 8 positions agree with TRBD1. The CDR3 is made up of 15 amino acids. V gave up 1 base and J gave up 11 bases; unmatched junction bases: 15. Germline values: CDR1 DFQATT, CDR2 SNEGSKA (reference sequence). The CDR3 DNA reads TGCAGTGCTAGAGGTTGGACAGGGATCCACAATGAGCAGTACTTC. Its protein is CSARGWTGIHNEQYF.

This clonotype was detected only once. Being one base from a much bigger clone, this may be a read error. The chain joins TRBV20-1 to TRBJ2-1; D perhaps matches TRBD2 (5 bases). The germline CDR1 and CDR2 sequences are DFQATT and SNEGSKA (reference sequence). V shed 3 bases and J shed 10 bases, with 19 bases lying between them. The CDR3 loop spans 14 amino acids. The DNA for the CDR3 is TGCAGTGCTAGTCAAGCCATTGAAGACTACGAGCAGTTCTTC. This translates into CSASQAIEDYEQFF.

The chain is built from TRBV20-1 and TRBJ2-1, with 9 bases identical to TRBD2. Germline loops: CDR1 DFQATT, CDR2 SNEGSKA (reference sequence). This CDR3 region has 14 residues. With 0 bases clipped from V and 5 bases from J, the junction kept 2 bases outside the gene matches. CDR3 amino acids: CSARDSGGHNEQFF. The CDR3 region has the DNA TGCAGTGCTAGAGACAGCGGGGGGCACAATGAGCAGTTCTTC.

In this sample, this clonotype turned up many times. The rearrangement joins TRBV7-2 to TRBJ1-2; D unresolved. The CDR3 is made up of 15 amino acids. Trimming shortened V by 5 bases and J by 1 base, and 14 bases separated the two germline ends. CDR1 is SGHTA, CDR2 FQGNSA, per germline. CDR3 nucleotide sequence: TGTGCCAGCAGCAGATCGCAGCTACTTAACTATGGCTACACCTTC. Translated, it gives CASSRSQLLNYGYTF.

This clonotype has more than one count but fewer than ten. The genes are TRBV20-1 and TRBJ2-2, with 15 nucleotides matching TRBD2. This CDR3 contains 16 residues. CDR1 DFQATT and CDR2 SNEGSKA come from the germline V gene (reference sequence). V lost 2 bases and J lost 5; bases outside the gene matches: 3. The CDR3 region is CSARRGTSGGTGELFF. CDR3 nucleotide sequence: TGCAGTGCTAGACGAGGGACTAGCGGGGGGACCGGGGAGCTGTTTTTT.